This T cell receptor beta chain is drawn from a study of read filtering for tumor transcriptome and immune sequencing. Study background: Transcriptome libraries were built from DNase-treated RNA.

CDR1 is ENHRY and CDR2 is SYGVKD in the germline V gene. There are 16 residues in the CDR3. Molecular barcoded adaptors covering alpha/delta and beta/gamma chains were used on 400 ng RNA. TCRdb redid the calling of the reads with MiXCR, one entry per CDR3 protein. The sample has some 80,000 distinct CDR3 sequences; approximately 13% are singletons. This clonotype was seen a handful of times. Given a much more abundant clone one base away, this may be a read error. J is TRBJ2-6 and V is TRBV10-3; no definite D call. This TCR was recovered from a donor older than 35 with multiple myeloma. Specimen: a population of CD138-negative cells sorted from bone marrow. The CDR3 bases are TGTGCCACCAGTCCCTACTCCAACTCTGGGGCCAACGTCCTGACTTTC. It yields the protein CATSPYSNSGANVLTF.